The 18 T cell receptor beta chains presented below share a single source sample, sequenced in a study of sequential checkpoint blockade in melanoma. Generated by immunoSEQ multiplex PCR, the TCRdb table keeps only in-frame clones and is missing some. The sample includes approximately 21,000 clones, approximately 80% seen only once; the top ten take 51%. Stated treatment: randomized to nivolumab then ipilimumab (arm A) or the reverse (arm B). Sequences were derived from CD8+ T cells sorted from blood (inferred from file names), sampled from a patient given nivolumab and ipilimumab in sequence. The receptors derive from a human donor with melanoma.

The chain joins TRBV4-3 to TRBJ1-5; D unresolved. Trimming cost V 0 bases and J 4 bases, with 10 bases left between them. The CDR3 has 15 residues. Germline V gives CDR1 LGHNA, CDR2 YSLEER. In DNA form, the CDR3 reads TGCGCCAGCAGCCAAGATCGTGCGGGAAATCAGCCCCAGCATTTT. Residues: CASSQDRAGNQPQHF.

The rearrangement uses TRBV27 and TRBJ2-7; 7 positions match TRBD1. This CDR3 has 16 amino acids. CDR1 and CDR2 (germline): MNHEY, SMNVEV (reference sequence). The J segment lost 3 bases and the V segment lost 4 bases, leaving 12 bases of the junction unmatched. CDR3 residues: CASSSSRQGVGYEQYF. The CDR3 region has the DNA TGTGCCAGCAGTTCCTCCCGGCAGGGGGTGGGCTACGAGCAGTACTTC.

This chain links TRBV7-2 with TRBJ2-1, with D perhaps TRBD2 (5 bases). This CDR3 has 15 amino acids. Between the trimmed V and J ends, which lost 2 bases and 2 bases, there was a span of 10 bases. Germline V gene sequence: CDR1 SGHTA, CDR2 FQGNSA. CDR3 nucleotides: TGTGCCAGCAGCTTACTAGTCGGGGCCTACAATGAGCAGTTCTTC. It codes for CASSLLVGAYNEQFF. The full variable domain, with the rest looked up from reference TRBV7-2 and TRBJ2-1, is GAGVSQSPSNKVTEKGKDVELRCDPISGHTALYWYRQSLGQGLEFLIYFQGNSAPDKSGLPSDRFSAERTGGSVSTLTIQRTQQEDSAVYLCASSLLVGAYNEQFFGPGTRLTVL.

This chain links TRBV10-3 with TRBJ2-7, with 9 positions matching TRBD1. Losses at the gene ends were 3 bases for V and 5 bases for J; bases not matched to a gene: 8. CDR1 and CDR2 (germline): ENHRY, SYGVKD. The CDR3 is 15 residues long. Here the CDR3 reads CAISDPGTGRDEQYF. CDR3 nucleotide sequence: TGTGCCATCAGTGACCCCGGGACAGGGAGGGACGAGCAGTACTTC.

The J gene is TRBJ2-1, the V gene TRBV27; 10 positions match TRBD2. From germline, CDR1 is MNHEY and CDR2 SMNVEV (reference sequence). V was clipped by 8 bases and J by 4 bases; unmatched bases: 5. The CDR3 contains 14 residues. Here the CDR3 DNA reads TGTGCCAGCTCGAGCGGGGGGGGTTACAATGAGCAGTTCTTC. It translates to CASSSGGGYNEQFF.

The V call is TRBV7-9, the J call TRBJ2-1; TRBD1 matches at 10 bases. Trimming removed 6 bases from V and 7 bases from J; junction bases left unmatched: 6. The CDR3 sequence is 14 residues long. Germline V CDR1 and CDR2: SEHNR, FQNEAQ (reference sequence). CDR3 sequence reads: CASRPGQGVNEQFF. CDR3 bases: TGTGCCAGCAGACCAGGACAGGGGGTGAATGAGCAGTTCTTC. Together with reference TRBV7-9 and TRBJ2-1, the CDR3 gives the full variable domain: DTGVSQNPRHKITKRGQNVTFRCDPISEHNRLYWYRQTLGQGPEFLTYFQNEAQLEKSRLLSDRFSAERPKGSFSTLEIQRTEQGDSAMYLCASRPGQGVNEQFFGPGTRLTVL.

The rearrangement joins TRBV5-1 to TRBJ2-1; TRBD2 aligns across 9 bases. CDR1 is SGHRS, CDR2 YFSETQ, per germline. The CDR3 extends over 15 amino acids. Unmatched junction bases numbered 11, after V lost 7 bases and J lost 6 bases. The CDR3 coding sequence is TGCGCCAGCGGGGCCGGGACTAGCACTCGCAATGAGCAGTTCTTC. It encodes CASGAGTSTRNEQFF.

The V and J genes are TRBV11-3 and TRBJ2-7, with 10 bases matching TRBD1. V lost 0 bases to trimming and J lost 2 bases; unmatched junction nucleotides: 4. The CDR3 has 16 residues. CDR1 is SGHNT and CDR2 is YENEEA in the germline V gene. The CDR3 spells CASSLDNGQGAYEQYF. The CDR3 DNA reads TGTGCCAGCAGCTTAGATAACGGACAGGGGGCCTACGAGCAGTACTTC.

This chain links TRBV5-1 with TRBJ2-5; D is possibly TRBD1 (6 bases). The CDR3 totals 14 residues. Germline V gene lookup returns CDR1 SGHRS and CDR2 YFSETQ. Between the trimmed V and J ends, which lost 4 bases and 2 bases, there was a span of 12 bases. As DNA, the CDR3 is TGCGCCAGCAGCCTTCATGGACAGCAAGAGACCCAGTACTTC. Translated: CASSLHGQQETQYF.

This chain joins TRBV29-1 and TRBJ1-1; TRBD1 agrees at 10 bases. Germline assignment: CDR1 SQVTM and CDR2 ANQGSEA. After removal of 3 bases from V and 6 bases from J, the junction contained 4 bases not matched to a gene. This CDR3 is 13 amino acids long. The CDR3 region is CSVETGGAAEAFF. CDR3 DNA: TGCAGCGTTGAGACAGGGGGCGCGGCTGAAGCTTTCTTT.

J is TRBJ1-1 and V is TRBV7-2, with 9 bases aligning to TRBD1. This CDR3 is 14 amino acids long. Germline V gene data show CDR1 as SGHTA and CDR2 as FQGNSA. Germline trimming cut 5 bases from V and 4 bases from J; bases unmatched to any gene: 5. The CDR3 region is CASSPTTGGTEAFF. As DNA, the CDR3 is TGTGCCAGCAGCCCCACGACAGGGGGCACTGAAGCTTTCTTT.

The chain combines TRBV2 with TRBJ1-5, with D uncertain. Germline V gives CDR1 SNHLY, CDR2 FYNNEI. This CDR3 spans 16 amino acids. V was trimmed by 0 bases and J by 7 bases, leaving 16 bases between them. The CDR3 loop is CASSEAPRFRSQPQHF. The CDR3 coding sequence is TGTGCCAGCAGTGAAGCACCCAGGTTTAGATCACAGCCCCAGCATTTT. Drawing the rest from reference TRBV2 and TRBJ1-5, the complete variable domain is EPEVTQTPSHQVTQMGQEVILRCVPISNHLYFYWYRQILGQKVEFLVSFYNNEISEKSEIFDDQFSVERPDGSNFTLKIRSTKLEDSAMYFCASSEAPRFRSQPQHFGDGTRLSIL.

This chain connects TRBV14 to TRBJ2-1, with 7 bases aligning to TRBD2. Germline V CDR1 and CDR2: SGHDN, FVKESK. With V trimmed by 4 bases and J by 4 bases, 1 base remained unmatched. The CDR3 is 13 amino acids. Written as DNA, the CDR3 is TGTGCCAGCAGCCGGGGGGGGTACAATGAGCAGTTCTTC. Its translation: CASSRGGYNEQFF.

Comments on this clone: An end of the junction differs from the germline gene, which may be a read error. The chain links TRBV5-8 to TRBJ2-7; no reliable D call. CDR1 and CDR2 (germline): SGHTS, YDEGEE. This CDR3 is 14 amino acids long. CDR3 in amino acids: CASSQVTESYEQYF. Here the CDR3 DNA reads TGCGCCAGCAGCCAAGTAACAGAATCCTACGAGCAGTACTTC.

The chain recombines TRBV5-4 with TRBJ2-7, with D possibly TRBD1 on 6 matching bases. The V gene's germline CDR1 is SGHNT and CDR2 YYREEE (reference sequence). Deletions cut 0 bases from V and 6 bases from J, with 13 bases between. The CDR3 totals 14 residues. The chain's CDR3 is CASSLVQGPGEQYF. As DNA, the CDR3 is TGTGCCAGCAGCTTGGTACAGGGCCCAGGCGAGCAGTACTTC.

CDR3 in amino acids: CASSPGQGGYEQYF. The CDR3 DNA follows: TGTGCCAGCAGCCCGGGACAGGGAGGATACGAGCAGTACTTC. The chain joins TRBV27 to TRBJ2-5, with 9 bases fitting TRBD1. Judging by the DNA end, TRBJ2-7 fits better; the J call may be wrong. This CDR3 has 14 amino acids. CDR1 is MNHEY and CDR2 is SMNVEV in the germline V gene (reference sequence).

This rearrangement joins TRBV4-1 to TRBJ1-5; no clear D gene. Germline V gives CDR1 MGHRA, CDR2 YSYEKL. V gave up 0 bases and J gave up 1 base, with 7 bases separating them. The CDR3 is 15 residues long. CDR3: CASSQELRSNQPQHF. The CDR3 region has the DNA TGCGCCAGCAGCCAAGAACTACGCAGCAATCAGCCCCAGCATTTT.

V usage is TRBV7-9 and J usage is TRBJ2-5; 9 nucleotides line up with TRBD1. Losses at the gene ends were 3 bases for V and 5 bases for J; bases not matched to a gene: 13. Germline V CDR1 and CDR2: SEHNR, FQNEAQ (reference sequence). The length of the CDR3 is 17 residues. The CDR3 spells CASSLGDQDRGRETQYF. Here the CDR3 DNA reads TGTGCCAGCAGCTTGGGAGATCAGGACAGGGGCAGGGAGACCCAGTACTTC.